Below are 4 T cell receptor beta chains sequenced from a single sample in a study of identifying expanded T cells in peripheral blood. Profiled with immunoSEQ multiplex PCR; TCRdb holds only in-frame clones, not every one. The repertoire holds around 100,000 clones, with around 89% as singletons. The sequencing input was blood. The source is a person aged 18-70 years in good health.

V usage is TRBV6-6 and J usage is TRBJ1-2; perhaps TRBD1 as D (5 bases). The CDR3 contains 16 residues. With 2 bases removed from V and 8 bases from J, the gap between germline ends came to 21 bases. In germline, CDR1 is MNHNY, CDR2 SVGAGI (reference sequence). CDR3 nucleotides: TGTGCCAGCAGTTACGGGGCAGGGACCGACGAATACGGCTACACCTTC. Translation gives CASSYGAGTDEYGYTF.

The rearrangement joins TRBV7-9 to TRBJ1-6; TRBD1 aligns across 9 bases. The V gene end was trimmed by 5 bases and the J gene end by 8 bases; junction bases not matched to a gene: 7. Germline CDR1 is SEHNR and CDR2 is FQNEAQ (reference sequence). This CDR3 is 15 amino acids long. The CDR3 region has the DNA TGTGCCAGCAGCCCCCGGGACAGGGAGGATTCACCCCTCCACTTT. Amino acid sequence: CASSPRDREDSPLHF.

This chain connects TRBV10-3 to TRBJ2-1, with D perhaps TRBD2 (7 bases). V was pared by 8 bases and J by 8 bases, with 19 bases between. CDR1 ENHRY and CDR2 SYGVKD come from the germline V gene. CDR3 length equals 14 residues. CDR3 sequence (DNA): TGTGCCATCTCAAGGGGAGGGGGATTTGATGAGCAGTTCTTC. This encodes CAISRGGGFDEQFF.

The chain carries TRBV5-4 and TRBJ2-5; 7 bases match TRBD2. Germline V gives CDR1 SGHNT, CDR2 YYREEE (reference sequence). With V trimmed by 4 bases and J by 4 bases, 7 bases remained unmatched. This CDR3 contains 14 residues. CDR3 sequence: CASSPLREVETQYF. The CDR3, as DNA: TGTGCCAGCAGCCCTCTCCGGGAGGTAGAGACCCAGTACTTC.